This T cell receptor (beta chain) was identified in a study of T-cell reconstitution after alpha-beta-depleted transplantation in children. Findings and caveats of the study: Counts and diversity of T cells one year after transplant came mostly from newly produced T cells. The high TCRbeta diversity at day 60 in some patients came from surviving recipient T cells and thymic progenitors. Reports say that about two months after transplant, the alpha-beta T cells came out of several hundred graft clones that had expanded.

Unique molecular identifiers were used to barcode this TCRbeta library. TCRdb passed the PCR reads through MiXCR, listing each CDR3 protein once. This sample has about 510,000 distinct CDR3 sequences, with roughly an eighth found just once. There are many counts of this clonotype. Its antigen is unknown. Germline V gene lookup returns CDR1 SGHRS and CDR2 YFSETQ. V was pared by 4 bases and J by 3 bases, with 4 bases of the junction left unmatched. CDR3 length equals 14 residues. The receptor was isolated from a female patient aged 2 to 10 who had a stem cell transplant for aplastic anemia, so the T cells may come from the graft donor. This sequence joins TRBV5-1 and TRBJ1-2, with TRBD1 identical over 9 bases. The specimen was PBMCs, mostly from graft donor cells, collected 180 days after TCRalphabeta/CD19-depleted stem cell transplant. The CDR3 here is CASSPGQGDYGYTF. The CDR3 coding sequence is TGCGCCAGCAGCCCGGGACAGGGCGACTATGGCTACACCTTC.